One and the same sample provided the 29 T cell receptor beta chains below, sequenced in a study of identical twins. TCRdb passed the 5' RACE reads through MiXCR, listing each CDR3 protein once. Of more than 600,000 distinct CDR3 sequences in the sample, around a sixth were seen once. These same records also appear under a second study, on T cells expressing NK-cell markers.

The source material was PBMCs. Receptors originate from a woman aged 18-29 years in good health.

This clonotype was seen a handful of times. The genes are TRBV18 and TRBJ1-1; the match to TRBD1 covers 7 bases. The CDR3 is 16 residues long. J was trimmed by 0 bases and V by 1 base; bases with no gene match: 5. Germline V gives CDR1 KGHSH, CDR2 LQKENI. The CDR3 DNA reads TGTGCCAGCTCACCACAGACAGGGATCTTGAACACTGAAGCTTTCTTT. Protein: CASSPQTGILNTEAFF.

This clonotype was detected a few times. The gene calls are TRBV6-1 and TRBJ2-1; possibly TRBD1 for D (6 bases). The V end lost 5 bases, the J end lost 11 bases, and 16 bases lay between the germline ends. Germline lookup yields CDR1 MNHNS and CDR2 SASEGT. The CDR3 runs 13 residues. CDR3 protein: CASSTQGQAQQFF. As DNA, the CDR3 is TGTGCCAGCAGTACCCAGGGGCAGGCACAGCAGTTCTTC.

Here the CDR3 DNA reads TGTGCCAGCACTCGAGCCCGGCGCGACACTGAAGCTTTCTTT. Translation: CASTRARRDTEAFF. The chain uses TRBV12-3 or TRBV12-4 and TRBJ1-1; D remains ambiguous. This CDR3 region has 14 residues. V was shortened by 7 bases and J by 3 bases, with 15 bases between the two germline ends.

This clonotype was recorded many times. V gene TRBV6-2 or TRBV6-3 combines with J gene TRBJ2-1, with TRBD2 identical over 9 bases. V shed 2 bases and J 2 bases; nucleotides not matched to a gene: 7. The CDR3 sequence is 17 residues long. Germline V gene data show CDR1 as MNHEY and CDR2 as SVGEGT. CDR3 coding DNA: TGTGCCAGCAGTTACCCACTAGCGGGTAAGCCCTACAATGAGCAGTTCTTC. Its translation: CASSYPLAGKPYNEQFF.

This clonotype was detected only once. The CDR3 spells CASSLGTPSDTQYF. The CDR3 DNA is TGCGCCAGCAGCTTGGGAACTCCTTCGGATACGCAGTATTTT. The chain links TRBV5-1 to TRBJ2-3; no clear D. Germline CDR1 and CDR2: SGHRS and YFSETQ. Trimming removed 0 bases at V and 6 bases at J, with 11 bases between. The CDR3 covers 14 residues.

This clonotype has just a few counts. The rearrangement joins TRBV6-5 to TRBJ2-2; D perhaps matches TRBD2 (5 bases). V shed 0 bases and J shed 7 bases, with 12 bases lying between them. The length of the CDR3 is 15 residues. Germline V gene sequence: CDR1 MNHEY, CDR2 SVGAGI. CDR3 sequence (DNA): TGTGCCAGCAGTTACTCAAAAGGACTCCACGGGGAGCTGTTTTTT. This translates into CASSYSKGLHGELFF.

This clonotype was seen at least ten times. This sequence joins TRBV5-1 and TRBJ2-1; 7 positions match TRBD1. With V trimmed by 4 bases and J by 9 bases, 13 bases remained unmatched. The CDR3 loop spans 15 amino acids. CDR1 is SGHRS and CDR2 is YFSETQ in the germline V gene. CDR3 sequence: CASSPGQTQDPEQFF. The CDR3 DNA follows: TGCGCCAGCAGCCCGGGACAGACCCAGGATCCTGAGCAGTTCTTC. Full variable domain (outside the CDR3, taken from reference TRBV5-1 and TRBJ2-1): KAGVTQTPRYLIKTRGQQVTLSCSPISGHRSVSWYQQTPGQGLQFLFEYFSETQRNKGNFPGRFSGRQFSNSRSEMNVSTLELGDSALYLCASSPGQTQDPEQFFGPGTRLTVL.

There are a few counts of this clonotype. The chain combines TRBV7-2 with TRBJ2-7; the D gene is possibly TRBD2 (6 bases). V was cut by 4 bases and J by 4 bases, with 14 bases left in between. CDR1 SGHTA and CDR2 FQGNSA come from the germline V gene. This CDR3 spans 14 amino acids. As DNA, the CDR3 is TGTGCCAGCAGCTCTGGACTATTGAAATACGAGCAGTACTTC. Translating it yields CASSSGLLKYEQYF.

V and J are TRBV12-3 or TRBV12-4 and TRBJ2-1, with D tentatively TRBD1 (6 bases). Between the trimmed V and J ends, which lost 5 bases and 6 bases, there was a span of 17 bases. The CDR3 spans 15 residues. The DNA of the CDR3 is TGTGCCAGCAGTCCCCTGGGGGCCCAAGTCAATGAGCAGTTCTTC. Translation gives CASSPLGAQVNEQFF.

V gene TRBV29-1 combines with J gene TRBJ2-7, with D perhaps matching TRBD1 (6 bases). The CDR3 is 13 amino acids. The germline CDR1 and CDR2 sequences are SQVTM and ANQGSEA. Between the trimmed V and J ends, which lost 5 bases and 2 bases, there was a span of 13 bases. The CDR3, as DNA: TGCAGCGTTAAGGGGGATAGGGCCTACGAGCAGTACTTC. Its translation is CSVKGDRAYEQYF.

This clonotype showed up just a few times. V gene TRBV11-2 combines with J gene TRBJ2-1; D may be TRBD2 (6 bases). This CDR3 has 14 amino acids. CDR1 is SGHAT and CDR2 is FQNNGV in the germline V gene. Deletions cut 0 bases from V and 7 bases from J, with 10 bases between. DNA for the CDR3: TGTGCCAGCAGCTTAGAACTAGCTACGAATGAGCAGTTCTTC. Amino acids: CASSLELATNEQFF.

The chain combines TRBV3-1 with TRBJ1-2, with D possibly being TRBD1 (5 bases). CDR3 length: 14 residues. Germline CDR1 and CDR2: LGHDT and YNNKEL (reference sequence). V was cut by 0 bases and J by 7 bases, with 12 bases left in between. The CDR3 spells CASSQEAGWPGYTF. In nucleotides, the CDR3 is TGTGCCAGCAGCCAAGAGGCAGGGTGGCCTGGCTACACCTTC.

This clonotype has more than one count but fewer than ten. The CDR3 loop is CASSWPAGELFF. In nucleotides, the CDR3 is TGTGCCAGCAGCTGGCCAGCCGGGGAGCTGTTTTTT. V gene TRBV11-2 combines with J gene TRBJ2-2, with D unclear. V was clipped by 4 bases and J by 6 bases, with 6 bases between them. Germline CDR1 and CDR2: SGHAT and FQNNGV. The CDR3 spans 12 residues. The full variable domain, its missing parts supplied by reference TRBV11-2 and TRBJ2-2, is EAGVAQSPRYKIIEKRQSVAFWCNPISGHATLYWYQQILGQGPKLLIQFQNNGVVDDSQLPKDRFSAERLKGVDSTLKIQPAKLEDSAVYLCASSWPAGELFFGEGSRLTVL.

This chain connects TRBV7-2 to TRBJ2-7, with TRBD2 matching over 10 bases. Losses at the gene ends were 5 bases for V and 1 base for J; bases not matched to a gene: 8. The CDR3 sequence is 16 residues long. Germline V lookup: CDR1 SGHTA, CDR2 FQGNSA. DNA for the CDR3: TGTGCCAGCAGCCCCCAGGGACTAGCGACGTCCTACGAGCAGTACTTC. It yields the protein CASSPQGLATSYEQYF.

In its sample, this clonotype was seen a few times. This chain connects TRBV20-1 to TRBJ1-2; D unresolved. Trimming pared 2 bases from V and 3 bases from J, leaving 19 bases between. The germline gives CDR1 DFQATT, CDR2 SNEGSKA (reference sequence). This CDR3 has 16 residues. For the CDR3, the DNA is TGCAGTGCTAGAAACACCTCCCTTCGGGTTGACTATGGCTACACCTTC. Amino acids: CSARNTSLRVDYGYTF.

This clonotype appeared a few times. The genes are TRBV12-3 or TRBV12-4 and TRBJ2-1; 8 nucleotides line up with TRBD2. V dropped 8 bases and J dropped 6; count of bases not matched to a gene: 12. The CDR3 extends over 15 amino acids. CDR3 sequence: CASDFGLASGNEQFF. For the CDR3, the DNA is TGTGCCAGCGATTTCGGACTAGCATCTGGCAATGAGCAGTTCTTC.

Only a few counts were recorded for this clonotype. The chain combines TRBV9 with TRBJ1-2, with D unclear. The CDR3 runs to 11 residues. Trimming cost V 6 bases and J 8 bases, with 11 bases left between them. The V gene's germline CDR1 is SGDLS and CDR2 YYNGEE. The CDR3 sequence is CASTDLGGYTF. For the CDR3, the DNA is TGTGCCAGCACCGATTTAGGAGGCTACACCTTC.

This clonotype has more than one count but fewer than ten. The chain combines TRBV20-1 with TRBJ2-5; D not resolved. The CDR3 contains 11 residues. Deletions cut 5 bases from V and 5 bases from J, with 9 bases between. Germline CDR1 reads DFQATT; CDR2 reads SNEGSKA (reference sequence). In DNA, the CDR3 is TGCAGTGCTCCCTTTTTGGAGACCCAGTACTTC. This codes for CSAPFLETQYF.

The rearrangement joins TRBV14 to TRBJ2-3, with 11 bases lining up with TRBD2. The length of the CDR3 is 17 residues. V shed 4 bases, J shed 0 bases, and the junction held 6 bases outside the gene matches. Germline values: CDR1 SGHDN, CDR2 FVKESK. The CDR3 reads CASSPLRTSGSTDTQYF. The CDR3 nucleotides are TGTGCCAGCAGCCCCTTACGGACTAGCGGGAGCACAGATACGCAGTATTTT.

This clonotype was recorded a few times. The chain has TRBV7-3 and TRBJ2-1; D ambiguous. Per the germline V gene, CDR1 is SGHTA and CDR2 is FQGTGA. CDR3 length: 14 residues. The V end lost 3 bases, the J end lost 5 bases, and 11 bases lay between the germline ends. The CDR3 spells CASSFKGIDNEQFF. CDR3 bases: TGTGCCAGCAGCTTCAAAGGGATAGACAATGAGCAGTTCTTC. Variable domain in full (rest from reference TRBV7-3 and TRBJ2-1): GAGVSQTPSNKVTEKGKYVELRCDPISGHTALYWYRQSLGQGPEFLIYFQGTGAADDSGLPNDRFFAVRPEGSVSTLKIQRTERGDSAVYLCASSFKGIDNEQFFGPGTRLTVL.

V is TRBV20-1 and J is TRBJ1-3; possible D gene TRBD1, 6 bases. The CDR3 spans 14 residues. With 3 bases removed from V and 1 base from J, the gap between germline ends came to 10 bases. In germline, CDR1 is DFQATT, CDR2 SNEGSKA (reference sequence). In nucleotides, the CDR3 is TGCAGTGCTAGGGTCACAGGGTCTGGAAACACCATATATTTT. Amino acids: CSARVTGSGNTIYF.

The chain is built from TRBV19 and TRBJ1-5; D remains ambiguous. The CDR3 runs to 14 residues. V was trimmed by 2 bases and J by 1 base, leaving 6 bases between them. The germline CDR1 and CDR2 sequences are LNHDA and SQIVND (reference sequence). The CDR3 sequence is CASSITQSNQPQHF. CDR3 nucleotide sequence: TGTGCCAGTAGTATAACACAGAGCAATCAGCCCCAGCATTTT.

The CDR3 loop is CARWDRDRGSPLHF. The CDR3 nucleotides read TGTGCCCGGTGGGACAGGGATCGCGGTTCACCCCTCCACTTT. The V gene is TRBV30, the J gene TRBJ1-6; 9 nucleotides agree with TRBD1. The length of the CDR3 is 14 residues. Trimming at V came to 8 bases and at J to 9 bases, leaving 11 bases not matched to a gene. Germline CDR1 GTSNPN, CDR2 SVGIG (reference sequence).

V is TRBV6-2 or TRBV6-3 and J is TRBJ2-5, with 7 nucleotides matching TRBD2. CDR3 size: 15 residues. Germline loops: CDR1 MNHEY, CDR2 SVGEGT. After removal of 5 bases from V and 7 bases from J, the junction contained 13 bases not matched to a gene. For the CDR3, the DNA is TGTGCCAGCAGTACCCGCTCGGGGGGAGAGGCGACCCAGTACTTC. Protein: CASSTRSGGEATQYF.

The gene calls are TRBV15 and TRBJ2-4; D is possibly TRBD2 (6 bases). Germline loops: CDR1 LNHNV, CDR2 YYDKDF (reference sequence). CDR3 length: 15 residues. The germline V and J ends were trimmed by 3 bases and 3 bases, with 12 bases remaining between them. Here the CDR3 reads CATSSGSLGKNIQYF. DNA for the CDR3: TGTGCCACCAGCAGCGGGAGTCTGGGCAAAAACATTCAGTACTTC. Variable domain in full (rest from reference TRBV15 and TRBJ2-4): DAMVIQNPRYQVTQFGKPVTLSCSQTLNHNVMYWYQQKSSQAPKLLFHYYDKDFNNEADTPDNFQSRRPNTSFCFLDIRSPGLGDTAMYLCATSSGSLGKNIQYFGAGTRLSVL.

This rearrangement joins TRBV10-3 to TRBJ2-5, with D perhaps TRBD2 (7 bases). The CDR3 runs 13 residues. Germline CDR1 ENHRY, CDR2 SYGVKD. CDR3 coding DNA: TGTGCATCGGGGGGCGTGGGACAAGAGACCCAGTACTTC. Translation: CASGGVGQETQYF.

V gene TRBV20-1 combines with J gene TRBJ2-2; TRBD1 matches at 7 bases. The CDR3 extends over 15 amino acids. J gave up 6 bases and V 0 bases, and 7 bases lay outside the gene matches. Germline values: CDR1 DFQATT, CDR2 SNEGSKA (reference sequence). The CDR3 reads CSARDWAGGAGELFF. DNA for the CDR3: TGCAGTGCTAGAGATTGGGCAGGGGGTGCCGGGGAGCTGTTTTTT.

This clonotype was seen only a few times. V and J are TRBV19 and TRBJ2-3; D remains unclear. Germline V gives CDR1 LNHDA, CDR2 SQIVND (reference sequence). V lost 3 bases and J 3 bases, leaving 7 bases between the germline ends. The CDR3 contains 13 residues. The CDR3 sequence: CASSILATDTQYF. CDR3 DNA: TGTGCCAGTAGTATCCTGGCGACAGATACGCAGTATTTT.

This clonotype was counted only a few times. V is TRBV7-9 and J is TRBJ2-1; D possibly corresponds to TRBD1 (5 bases). V lost 1 base to trimming and J lost 8 bases, with 12 bases between them. The CDR3 runs to 14 residues. Germline V gives CDR1 SEHNR, CDR2 FQNEAQ (reference sequence). In nucleotides, the CDR3 is TGTGCCAGCAGCTTAGGATCAGGGATGTATGAGCAGTTCTTC. Its translation: CASSLGSGMYEQFF.